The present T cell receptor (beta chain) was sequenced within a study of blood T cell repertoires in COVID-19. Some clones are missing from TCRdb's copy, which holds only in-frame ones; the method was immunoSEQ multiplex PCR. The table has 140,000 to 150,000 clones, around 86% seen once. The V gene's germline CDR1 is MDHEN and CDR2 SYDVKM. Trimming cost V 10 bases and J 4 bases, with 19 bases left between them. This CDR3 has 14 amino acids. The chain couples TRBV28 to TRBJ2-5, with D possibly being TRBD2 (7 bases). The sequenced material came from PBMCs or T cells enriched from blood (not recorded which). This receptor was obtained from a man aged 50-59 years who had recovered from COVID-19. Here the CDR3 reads CATWGGGGLETQYF. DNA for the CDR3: TGTGCCACCTGGGGAGGGGGGGGACTAGAGACCCAGTACTTC.